The T cell receptor (beta chain) described here comes from a study of cytomegalovirus exposure and HLA in healthy donors. A multiplex PCR was run with 60 Vbeta primers and 13 Jbeta primers. Here immunoSEQ multiplex PCR was the method, and the copy in TCRdb shows in-frame clones only, minus some. There are 150,000 or so clones in the sample; approximately 70% occur only once, and about 7% lies in the top ten. The study's findings and limits: Reportedly, cytomegalovirus status was diagnosed with high sensitivity and specificity. Rates of TCR association differed by HLA locus in a later analysis, with DRB1 highest and HLA-C lowest. Later on, an analysis tied some 17,000 TCR beta sequences to HLA alleles at 0.05 false discovery rate.

Points on this clone: Its antigen is as yet unknown.

Looked up from germline, CDR1 is SGHDN and CDR2 is FVKESK. Trimming took 4 bases from V and 2 from J; bases not matched to a gene: 8. The CDR3 consists of 16 residues. The sequence came from a man aged 35-49 years in good health and CMV-seropositive. The rearrangement joins TRBV14 to TRBJ2-5; 9 nucleotides align to TRBD2. Sequencing was carried out using PBMCs. CDR3 in DNA: TGTGCCAGCAGCCTCAGCGGGGGGCTTCCACAAGAGACCCAGTACTTC. This translates into CASSLSGGLPQETQYF. The full variable domain, rest sourced from reference TRBV14 and TRBJ2-5, is EAGVTQFPSHSVIEKGQTVTLRCDPISGHDNLYWYRRVMGKEIKFLLHFVKESKQDESGMPNNRFLAERTGGTYSTLKVQPAELEDSGVYFCASSLSGGLPQETQYFGPGTRLLVL.